This T cell receptor beta chain is from a study of post-analysis software for immune sequencing data. Study conclusions and caveats: Five or six TRBV segments, TRBV5-6, TRBV5-1 and TRBV20-1 among them, were found more frequent in patients than controls.

TCR beta cDNA libraries included unique molecular identifiers. TCRdb ran MiXCR on the PCR reads and lists one entry per CDR3 protein. This sample has hundreds of thousands of distinct CDR3 sequences, with 53% found just once. The length of the CDR3 is 12 residues. V was cut by 5 bases and J by 5 bases, with 10 bases left in between. Germline assignment: CDR1 SGHVS and CDR2 FNYEAQ. In this sample, this clonotype turned up a few times. Its antigen is not identified. The V and J genes are TRBV7-6 and TRBJ2-7; D unclear. Material for sequencing was blood. This clonotype was obtained from a girl aged 5 to 17 with multiple sclerosis. Here the CDR3 DNA reads TGTGCCAGCAGCCAAGGATACAACGAGCAGTACTTC. Protein: CASSQGYNEQYF.